This T cell receptor (beta chain) emerged from a study of shared clonotypes between healthy human individuals. The CDR3 contains 15 residues. Per germline, CDR1 SNHLY and CDR2 FYNNEI. The trim removed 1 base at V and 2 bases at J, leaving 4 bases unmatched. TCRdb's table, derived via immunoSEQ multiplex PCR, lists solely in-frame clones and lacks some. Of about 1 million clones in the sample, around 76% are singletons; the top ten hold 1.4% to 1.5%. Sequencing input: memory CD4+ T cells sorted from blood. This sample's subset: CD45RA-negative fraction. The chain couples TRBV2 to TRBJ1-1; TRBD1 aligns across 7 bases. The sequence derives from a man younger than 35 in good health. CDR3 in amino acids: CASSEGAGGNTEAFF. Written as DNA, the CDR3 is TGTGCCAGCAGTGAAGGCGCAGGGGGAAACACTGAAGCTTTCTTT. The variable domain in full, with the rest retrieved from reference TRBV2 and TRBJ1-1, is EPEVTQTPSHQVTQMGQEVILRCVPISNHLYFYWYRQILGQKVEFLVSFYNNEISEKSEIFDDQFSVERPDGSNFTLKIRSTKLEDSAMYFCASSEGAGGNTEAFFGQGTRLTVV.